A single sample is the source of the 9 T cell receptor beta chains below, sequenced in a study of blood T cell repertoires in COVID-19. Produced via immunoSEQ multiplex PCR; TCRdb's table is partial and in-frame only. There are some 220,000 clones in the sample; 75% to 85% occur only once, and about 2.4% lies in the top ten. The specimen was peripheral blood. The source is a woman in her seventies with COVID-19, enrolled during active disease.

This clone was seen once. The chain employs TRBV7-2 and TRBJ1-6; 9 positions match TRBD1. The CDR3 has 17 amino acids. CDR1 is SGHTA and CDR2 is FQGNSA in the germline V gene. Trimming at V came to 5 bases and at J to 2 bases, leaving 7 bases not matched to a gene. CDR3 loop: CASSPRTGVAYNSPLHF. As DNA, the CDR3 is TGTGCCAGCAGCCCCCGGACAGGGGTGGCCTATAATTCACCCCTCCACTTT.

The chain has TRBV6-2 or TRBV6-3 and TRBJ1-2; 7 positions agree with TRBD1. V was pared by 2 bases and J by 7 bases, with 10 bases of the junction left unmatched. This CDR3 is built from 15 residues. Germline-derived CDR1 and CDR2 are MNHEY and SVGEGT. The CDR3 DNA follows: TGTGCCAGCAGTTACGGCGACAGGGTACAAGGTGGCTACACCTTC. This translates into CASSYGDRVQGGYTF.

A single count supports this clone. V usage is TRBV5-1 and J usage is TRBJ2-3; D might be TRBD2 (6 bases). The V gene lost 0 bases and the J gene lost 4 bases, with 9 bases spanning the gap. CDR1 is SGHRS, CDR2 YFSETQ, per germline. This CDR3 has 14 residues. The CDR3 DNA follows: TGCGCCAGCAGCTTGGCCAGGGAGGCAGATACGCAGTATTTT. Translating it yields CASSLAREADTQYF.

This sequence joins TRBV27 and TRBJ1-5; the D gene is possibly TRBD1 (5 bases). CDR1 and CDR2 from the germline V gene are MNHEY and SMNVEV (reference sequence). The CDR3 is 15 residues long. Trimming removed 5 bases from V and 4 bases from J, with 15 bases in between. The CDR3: CASSGAVGPNQPQHF. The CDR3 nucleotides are TGTGCCAGCAGTGGGGCCGTCGGCCCGAATCAGCCCCAGCATTTT.

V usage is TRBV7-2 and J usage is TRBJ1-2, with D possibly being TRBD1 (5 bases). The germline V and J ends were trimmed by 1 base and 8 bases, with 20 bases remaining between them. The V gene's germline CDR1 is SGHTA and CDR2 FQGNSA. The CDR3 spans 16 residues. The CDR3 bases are TGTGCCAGCAGCTTAGAACCCGAGGGGCGAGCGGGAGGCTACACCTTC. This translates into CASSLEPEGRAGGYTF.

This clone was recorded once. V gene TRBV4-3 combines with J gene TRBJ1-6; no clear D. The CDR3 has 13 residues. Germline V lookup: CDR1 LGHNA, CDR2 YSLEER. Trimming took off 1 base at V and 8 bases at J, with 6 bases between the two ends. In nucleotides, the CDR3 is TGCGCCAGCAGCCAAGTTGGCTATTCACCCCTCCACTTT. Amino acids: CASSQVGYSPLHF.

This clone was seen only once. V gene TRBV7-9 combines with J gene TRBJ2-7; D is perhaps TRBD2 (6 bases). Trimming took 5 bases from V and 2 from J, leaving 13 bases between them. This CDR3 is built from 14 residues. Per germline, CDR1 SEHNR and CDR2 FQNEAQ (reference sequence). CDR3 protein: CASSLFGSTYEQYF. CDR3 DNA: TGTGCCAGCAGCCTCTTCGGGAGCACCTACGAGCAGTACTTC.

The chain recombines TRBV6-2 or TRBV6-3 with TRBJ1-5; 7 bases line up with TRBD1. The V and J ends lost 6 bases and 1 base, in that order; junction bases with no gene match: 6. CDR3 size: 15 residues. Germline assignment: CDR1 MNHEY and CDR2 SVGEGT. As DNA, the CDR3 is TGTGCCAGCAGCTCGCCGGGACAGAGCAATCAGCCCCAGCATTTT. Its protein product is CASSSPGQSNQPQHF.

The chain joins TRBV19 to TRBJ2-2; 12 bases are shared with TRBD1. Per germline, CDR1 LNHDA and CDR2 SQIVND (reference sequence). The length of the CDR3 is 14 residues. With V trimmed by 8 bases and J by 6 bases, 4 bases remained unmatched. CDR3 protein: CASRDRGLSGELFF. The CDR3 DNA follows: TGTGCCAGTCGGGACAGGGGGCTCTCCGGGGAGCTGTTTTTT.